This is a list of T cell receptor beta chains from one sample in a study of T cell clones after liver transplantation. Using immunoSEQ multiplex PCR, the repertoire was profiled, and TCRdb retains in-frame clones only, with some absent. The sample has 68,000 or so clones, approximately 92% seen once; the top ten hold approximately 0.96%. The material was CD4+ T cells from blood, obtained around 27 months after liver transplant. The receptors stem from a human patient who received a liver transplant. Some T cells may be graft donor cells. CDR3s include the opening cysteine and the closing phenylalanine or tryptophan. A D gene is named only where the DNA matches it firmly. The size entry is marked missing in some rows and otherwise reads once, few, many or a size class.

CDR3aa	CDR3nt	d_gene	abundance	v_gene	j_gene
CASSLARPVDTQYF	TGTGCCAGCAGCTTAGCCCGCCCGGTAGATACGCAGTATTTT	-	-	TRBV6-5	TRBJ2-3
CASSQEGQVGNTIYF	TGTGCCAGCAGCCAAGAAGGACAGGTGGGAAACACCATATATTTT	TRBD1	-	TRBV4-2	TRBJ1-3
CASSFFSETGIPKTQYF	TGTGCCAGCAGCTTCTTCTCCGAGACAGGGATTCCGAAGACCCAGTACTTC	TRBD1	-	TRBV11-3	TRBJ2-5
CASSLEVPYGYTF	TGTGCCAGCAGCTTGGAGGTACCCTATGGCTACACCTTC	-	-	TRBV5-5	TRBJ1-2
CASSVGVWTSGKREQYF	TGTGCCAGCAGCGTAGGTGTGTGGACTAGCGGGAAGAGGGAGCAGTACTTC	TRBD2	-	TRBV9	TRBJ2-7
CASRVGTEAFF	TGCGCCAGCAGAGTTGGAACTGAAGCTTTCTTT	-	-	TRBV5-1	TRBJ1-1
CASSLAQETQYF	TGTGCCAGCAGTTTGGCGCAAGAGACCCAGTACTTC	-	-	TRBV28	TRBJ2-5
CASSSRVNTEAFF	TGTGCCAGCAGTTCCAGAGTGAACACTGAAGCTTTCTTT	-	-	TRBV7-2	TRBJ1-1
CASSLQAPYEQYF	TGTGCCAGCAGCCTCCAGGCCCCCTACGAGCAGTACTTC	-	few	TRBV6-5	TRBJ2-7
CATTSPGLASPYEQYF	TGTGCCACCACGAGCCCCGGACTAGCGTCCCCCTACGAGCAGTACTTC	TRBD2	once	TRBV28	TRBJ2-7
CAIGPGTDTQYF	TGTGCCATCGGCCCCGGCACAGATACGCAGTATTTT	-	-	TRBV10-3	TRBJ2-3
CASSPPPSYEQYF	TGTGCCAGCAGCCCGCCACCCTCCTACGAGCAGTACTTC	-	once	TRBV27	TRBJ2-7
CASSLLGKTNEKLFF	TGTGCCAGCAGCTTGCTTGGGAAGACTAATGAAAAACTGTTTTTT	-	once	TRBV5-5	TRBJ1-4
CSVDTEAFF	TGCAGCGTTGACACTGAAGCTTTCTTT	-	-	TRBV29-1	TRBJ1-1
CASSPKLYQETQYF	TGTGCCAGCAGCCCCAAGTTGTACCAAGAGACCCAGTACTTC	-	-	TRBV4-2	TRBJ2-5
CASSQRGNYGYTF	TGTGCCAGCAGCCAAAGGGGTAACTATGGCTACACCTTC	-	-	TRBV27	TRBJ1-2
CASSLRASGGNQPQHF	TGTGCCAGCAGCTTAAGGGCTAGCGGTGGCAATCAGCCCCAGCATTTT	-	-	TRBV5-6	TRBJ1-5
CASSPKEALAKNIQYF	TGTGCCAGCTCACCGAAGGAGGCACTAGCCAAAAACATTCAGTACTTC	-	-	TRBV18	TRBJ2-4
CASSLDLREASNTGELFF	TGTGCCAGCAGCTTAGACTTGCGGGAGGCCTCGAACACCGGGGAGCTGTTTTTT	TRBD2	-	TRBV11-3	TRBJ2-2
CASSLSGVHNEQFF	TGTGCCAGCAGCTTGAGTGGAGTTCACAATGAGCAGTTCTTC	-	-	TRBV5-4	TRBJ2-1
CASSPLRERLLSSYEQYF	TGTGCCAGCAGCCCCCTCCGAGAGCGCCTATTAAGCTCCTACGAGCAGTACTTC	-	-	TRBV11-3	TRBJ2-7
CASSLLPSGVAGAYEQYF	TGTGCCAGCAGCCTCCTCCCGAGCGGGGTAGCGGGAGCGTACGAGCAGTACTTC	TRBD2	-	TRBV13	TRBJ2-7
CASSQRVAGGGDTQYF	TGTGCCAGCAGCCAAAGGGTAGCGGGAGGGGGAGATACGCAGTATTTT	TRBD2	-	TRBV4-2	TRBJ2-3
CASSVGTSGRRGYEQFF	TGTGCCAGCAGCGTGGGGACTAGCGGGAGGAGGGGATATGAGCAGTTCTTC	TRBD2	-	TRBV9	TRBJ2-1
CASSRSGTPETQYF	TGTGCCAGCAGCCGAAGCGGGACCCCAGAGACCCAGTACTTC	TRBD2	-	TRBV27	TRBJ2-5
CASSQEGGIHIQYF	TGTGCCAGCAGCCAAGAAGGGGGGATTCACATTCAGTACTTC	-	once	TRBV4-2	TRBJ2-4
CATRGAGGAYYNEQFF	TGTGCCACCCGGGGGGCAGGGGGCGCGTATTACAATGAGCAGTTCTTC	-	-	TRBV6-6	TRBJ2-1
CASSVAPWQGQYEQYF	TGTGCCAGCAGCGTAGCTCCATGGCAGGGGCAGTACGAGCAGTACTTC	-	-	TRBV9	TRBJ2-7
CASKVSGLSNEQFF	TGTGCCAGTAAAGTTAGCGGGTTGTCCAATGAGCAGTTCTTC	TRBD2	few	TRBV19	TRBJ2-1
CATAGAAGNEQFF	TGTGCCACCGCCGGAGCGGCCGGCAATGAGCAGTTCTTC	-	-	TRBV10-3	TRBJ2-1
CASSLQGGKLFF	TGCGCCAGCAGCTTACAGGGAGGAAAACTGTTTTTT	-	-	TRBV5-1	TRBJ1-4
CASSLTGTTGELFF	TGTGCCAGTAGTCTTACAGGGACGACCGGGGAGCTGTTTTTT	-	once	TRBV19	TRBJ2-2
CAWSVWANTGELFF	TGTGCCTGGAGTGTGTGGGCGAACACCGGGGAGCTGTTTTTT	-	-	TRBV30	TRBJ2-2
CASSLAGGPQDTQYF	TGTGCCAGCAGCCTAGCGGGAGGCCCCCAGGATACGCAGTATTTT	TRBD2	-	TRBV4-2	TRBJ2-3
CASSERTEAFF	TGTGCCAGCAGCGAGCGCACTGAAGCTTTCTTT	-	-	TRBV7-8	TRBJ1-1
CASSSTGGNYGYTF	TGTGCCAGCAGCTCGACAGGGGGCAACTATGGCTACACCTTC	TRBD1	-	TRBV28	TRBJ1-2
CASSLGYSSGNTIYF	TGCGCCAGCAGCTTGGGGTACAGCTCTGGAAACACCATATATTTT	-	-	TRBV5-1	TRBJ1-3
CASSSALRDDTQYF	TGTGCCAGCAGCTCCGCCTTGAGGGACGATACGCAGTATTTT	-	-	TRBV5-4	TRBJ2-3
CSGGKGSDTEAFF	TGCAGCGGCGGAAAGGGGAGTGACACTGAAGCTTTCTTT	-	once	TRBV29-1	TRBJ1-1
CASSLALAGGGTDTQYF	TGCGCCAGCAGCTTGGCTCTAGCGGGAGGAGGCACAGATACGCAGTATTTT	TRBD2	-	TRBV5-1	TRBJ2-3
CASSRATGTPGGNEQFF	TGCGCCAGCAGCCGAGCTACCGGGACTCCGGGGGGCAATGAGCAGTTCTTC	TRBD2	-	TRBV5-1	TRBJ2-1
CASRLSGSAGELFF	TGTGCCAGTCGTTTGAGCGGGAGTGCCGGGGAGCTGTTTTTT	TRBD2	-	TRBV19	TRBJ2-2
CASSPEVQRNTEAFF	TGTGCCAGCAGCCCCGAGGTCCAGAGGAACACTGAAGCTTTCTTT	-	-	TRBV5-5	TRBJ1-1
CASSYTGQEYYNEQFF	TGTGCCAGCAGTTATACGGGACAGGAATATTACAATGAGCAGTTCTTC	TRBD1	once	TRBV6-5	TRBJ2-1
CASSQGQGSVAQHF	TGCGCCAGCAGCCAGGGGCAGGGTTCCGTAGCCCAGCATTTT	-	-	TRBV4-3	TRBJ1-5
CASSLRQGTEAFF	TGTGCCAGCAGCTTACGCCAGGGCACTGAAGCTTTCTTT	-	-	TRBV7-2	TRBJ1-1
CASGTSGSGANTGELFF	TGTGCCAGTGGGACTAGCGGGAGTGGAGCGAACACCGGGGAGCTGTTTTTT	TRBD2	few	TRBV5-6	TRBJ2-2
CASSPRRFQPQHF	TGTGCCAGCAGTCCACGGCGGTTTCAGCCCCAGCATTTT	-	-	TRBV28	TRBJ1-5